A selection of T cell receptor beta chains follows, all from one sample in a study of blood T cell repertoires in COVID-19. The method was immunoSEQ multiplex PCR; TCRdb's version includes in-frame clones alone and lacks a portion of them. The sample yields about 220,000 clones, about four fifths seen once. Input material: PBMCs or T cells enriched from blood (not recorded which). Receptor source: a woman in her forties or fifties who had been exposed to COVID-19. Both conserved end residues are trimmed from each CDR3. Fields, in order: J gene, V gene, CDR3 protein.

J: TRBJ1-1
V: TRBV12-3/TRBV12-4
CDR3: ASSFVVSEAF

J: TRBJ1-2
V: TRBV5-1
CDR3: ASSLRTGGASNYGYT

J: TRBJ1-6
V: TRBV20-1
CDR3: SAPQGGSLH

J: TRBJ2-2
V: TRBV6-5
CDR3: ASRAGTSNTGELF

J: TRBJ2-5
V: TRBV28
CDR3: ASSSPRAGGSQETQY

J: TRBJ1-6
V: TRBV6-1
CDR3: ASSEWIVGSSYNSPLH

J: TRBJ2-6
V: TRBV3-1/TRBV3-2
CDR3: ASSRGQGTGANVLT

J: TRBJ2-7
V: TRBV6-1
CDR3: ASSEYGGSPLYEQY

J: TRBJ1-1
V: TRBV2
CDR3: ASSQGAFKDLVEAF

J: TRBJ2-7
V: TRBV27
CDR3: ASSPISPLYEQY

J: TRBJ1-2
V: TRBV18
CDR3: ASSPGQGDYGYT

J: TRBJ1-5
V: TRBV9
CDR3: ASSAVQPQH

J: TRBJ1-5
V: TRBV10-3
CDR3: AISEGQGVKQPQH

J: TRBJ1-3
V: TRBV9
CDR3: ASSPGRVSGNTIY

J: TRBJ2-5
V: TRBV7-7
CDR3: ASSLAGTGGKETQY

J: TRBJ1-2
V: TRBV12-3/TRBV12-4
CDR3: ASSPTGTSGYT